A selection of T cell receptor beta chains follows, all from one sample in a study of T cells in Graves' hyperthyroidism and ophthalmopathy. TCRdb reanalysed the multiplex PCR reads using MiXCR and keeps one entry per CDR3 protein. The sample has around 300,000 distinct CDR3 sequences; around 15% are singletons. The sequencing input was blood. The receptors were sampled from a woman aged 50 to 65 with Graves' hyperthyroidism that later progressed to Graves' ophthalmopathy. The conserved cysteine and the conserved F or W are not part of the CDR3 here. D genes are given only for firm matches. Size is stated for part of the rows, as once, few or many counts, or as a class when the clone is expanded.

cdr3_length: 13
d_call: NA
clone_size: few
j_call: TRBJ1-3
v_call: TRBV28
cdr3_aa: ASAGGRGGGNTIY

cdr3_length: 12
d_call: TRBD2
clone_size: few
j_call: TRBJ2-1
v_call: TRBV20-1
cdr3_aa: SAVGTSGVTEQF

cdr3_length: 11
d_call: NA
clone_size: many
j_call: TRBJ1-1
v_call: TRBV11-2
cdr3_aa: ASSERPNTEAF

cdr3_length: 14
d_call: TRBD1
clone_size: many
j_call: TRBJ1-4
v_call: TRBV28
cdr3_aa: ASNGQGAVSNEKLF

cdr3_length: 11
d_call: NA
clone_size: many
j_call: TRBJ2-5
v_call: TRBV30
cdr3_aa: AWSLGGTETQY

cdr3_length: 11
d_call: NA
clone_size: few
j_call: TRBJ2-7
v_call: TRBV6-1
cdr3_aa: ASNNKYTHEQY

cdr3_length: 14
d_call: TRBD2
clone_size: NA
j_call: TRBJ2-7
v_call: TRBV19
cdr3_aa: ASSSRTSGIRYEQY

cdr3_length: 12
d_call: NA
clone_size: NA
j_call: TRBJ2-5
v_call: TRBV7-9
cdr3_aa: ASSLSGTWKTQC

cdr3_length: 13
d_call: NA
clone_size: many
j_call: TRBJ2-7
v_call: TRBV7-2
cdr3_aa: ASSLRPQRGYEQY

cdr3_length: 12
d_call: NA
clone_size: many
j_call: TRBJ1-2
v_call: TRBV12-3/TRBV12-4
cdr3_aa: ASSFSPANYGYT

cdr3_length: 11
d_call: NA
clone_size: many
j_call: TRBJ1-4
v_call: TRBV6-1
cdr3_aa: ASSEDRPEKLF

cdr3_length: 13
d_call: TRBD2
clone_size: many
j_call: TRBJ2-1
v_call: TRBV20-1
cdr3_aa: SALTSVALGNEQF

cdr3_length: 10
d_call: NA
clone_size: NA
j_call: TRBJ2-2
v_call: TRBV30
cdr3_aa: ASGAQLGELF

cdr3_length: 11
d_call: NA
clone_size: many
j_call: TRBJ1-1
v_call: TRBV2
cdr3_aa: ASSAQFNTEAF

cdr3_length: 13
d_call: NA
clone_size: many
j_call: TRBJ2-2
v_call: TRBV7-8
cdr3_aa: ASSLHNLNTGELF

cdr3_length: 12
d_call: TRBD2
clone_size: many
j_call: TRBJ2-7
v_call: TRBV7-8
cdr3_aa: ASSLSGGFYEQY

cdr3_length: 12
d_call: NA
clone_size: many
j_call: TRBJ2-3
v_call: TRBV27
cdr3_aa: ASRLMLGVDTQY

cdr3_length: 16
d_call: NA
clone_size: few
j_call: TRBJ1-1
v_call: TRBV7-9
cdr3_aa: ASSTAISQGGRGTEAF

cdr3_length: 10
d_call: NA
clone_size: many
j_call: TRBJ2-1
v_call: TRBV12-3/TRBV12-4
cdr3_aa: ASSRGKNEQF

cdr3_length: 12
d_call: TRBD1
clone_size: NA
j_call: TRBJ2-5
v_call: TRBV2
cdr3_aa: ASPSRQGEETQY

cdr3_length: 13
d_call: TRBD2
clone_size: NA
j_call: TRBJ2-7
v_call: TRBV11-2
cdr3_aa: ASSLGSSGDYEQY

cdr3_length: 11
d_call: NA
clone_size: many
j_call: TRBJ2-5
v_call: TRBV11-2
cdr3_aa: ASSLEGWETQY

cdr3_length: 13
d_call: NA
clone_size: NA
j_call: TRBJ1-2
v_call: TRBV24-1
cdr3_aa: ATSDSRGHLYGYT

cdr3_length: 13
d_call: TRBD2
clone_size: NA
j_call: TRBJ2-3
v_call: TRBV13
cdr3_aa: ASSASSGRTDTQY

cdr3_length: 9
d_call: NA
clone_size: many
j_call: TRBJ1-1
v_call: TRBV30
cdr3_aa: AWSVMRVAF

cdr3_length: 12
d_call: NA
clone_size: many
j_call: TRBJ2-5
v_call: TRBV7-8
cdr3_aa: ASSLSQGRETQY

cdr3_length: 13
d_call: NA
clone_size: many
j_call: TRBJ1-3
v_call: TRBV18
cdr3_aa: ASSPQTSRGNTIY

cdr3_length: 11
d_call: NA
clone_size: many
j_call: TRBJ2-5
v_call: TRBV28
cdr3_aa: ASSLWTEETQY

cdr3_length: 12
d_call: NA
clone_size: NA
j_call: TRBJ2-7
v_call: TRBV5-1
cdr3_aa: ASSSTSGFYEQY

cdr3_length: 14
d_call: NA
clone_size: NA
j_call: TRBJ2-2
v_call: TRBV7-2
cdr3_aa: ASSFGGGSNTGELF

cdr3_length: 12
d_call: TRBD1
clone_size: NA
j_call: TRBJ1-3
v_call: TRBV29-1
cdr3_aa: SVKQGSSGNTIY

cdr3_length: 11
d_call: NA
clone_size: NA
j_call: TRBJ2-7
v_call: TRBV30
cdr3_aa: ALEGQSSYEQY

cdr3_length: 14
d_call: TRBD1
clone_size: many
j_call: TRBJ2-7
v_call: TRBV28
cdr3_aa: ASSTNYRDRAYEQY